Listed below are T cell receptor beta chains from one sample, sequenced in a study of vaccination effects on CD4 cells after COVID-19. Clones were sequenced by immunoSEQ multiplex PCR, and TCRdb holds only the in-frame ones, with some missing. The sample shows about 45,000 clones, approximately 77% of them seen only once. Antigen specificity for these receptors is unknown. The sequences come from CD4+ T cells from PBMCs cultured without peptide, collected after COVID-19 vaccination. The origin of the receptors is a human donor who received a COVID-19 vaccine. Each CDR3 is given with its conserved first and last residue. A D gene is named only where the DNA matches it firmly. Clone sizes are given selectively: once, few, many, or a class where the clone is expanded.

V gene	D gene	J gene	clone size	CDR3 protein	CDR3 DNA
TRBV4-2	TRBD1	TRBJ1-5	.	CASSQDIRDRGNQPQHF	TGTGCCAGCAGCCAAGATATAAGGGACAGGGGGAATCAGCCCCAGCATTTT
TRBV29-1	.	TRBJ2-3	.	CSVDNTDTQYF	TGCAGCGTTGATAACACAGATACGCAGTATTTT
TRBV29-1	.	TRBJ1-2	.	CSVPKGSSNYGYTF	TGCAGCGTCCCCAAGGGCTCCTCTAACTATGGCTACACCTTC
TRBV7-9	TRBD1	TRBJ2-7	.	CASSTNRGAYEQYF	TGTGCCAGCAGCACGAACAGGGGAGCCTACGAGCAGTACTTC
TRBV5-1	TRBD1	TRBJ1-1	.	CASSLDRVTDTEAFF	TGCGCCAGCAGCTTAGACAGGGTTACCGACACTGAAGCTTTCTTT
TRBV5-1	TRBD2	TRBJ2-7	.	CASSLASGSYEQYF	TGCGCCAGCAGCTTGGCTAGCGGTTCCTACGAGCAGTACTTC
TRBV5-6	.	TRBJ2-2	.	CASSRGAGNTGELFF	TGTGCCAGCAGCCGGGGGGCAGGGAACACCGGGGAGCTGTTTTTT
TRBV10-3	.	TRBJ1-4	few	CAISVIQILGVSEKLFF	TGTGCCATCAGTGTTATTCAGATCCTAGGTGTTAGCGAAAAACTGTTTTTT
TRBV7-7	TRBD1	TRBJ2-5	.	CASSPTTGPQETQYF	TGTGCCAGCAGCCCCACGACAGGGCCCCAAGAGACCCAGTACTTC
TRBV10-3	.	TRBJ1-4	.	CASRGGSGEKLFF	TGTGCCTCTAGAGGAGGGTCAGGGGAAAAACTGTTTTTT
TRBV19	.	TRBJ2-2	.	CASSLGLRGELFF	TGTGCCAGTAGTTTAGGGCTGCGCGGGGAGCTGTTTTTT
TRBV25-1	.	TRBJ2-3	.	CASSEGGTDTQYF	TGTGCCAGCAGTGAAGGGGGCACAGATACGCAGTATTTT
TRBV5-4	TRBD1	TRBJ2-5	.	CASRSRGETQYF	TGTGCCAGCAGGTCCAGGGGGGAGACCCAGTACTTC
TRBV3-1/TRBV3-2	.	TRBJ2-4	.	CASSQTVAKNIQYF	TGTGCCAGCAGCCAGACGGTAGCCAAAAACATTCAGTACTTC
TRBV7-2	.	TRBJ1-1	few	CASSLVGGRAEAFF	TGTGCCAGCAGCTTGGTAGGGGGGAGGGCTGAAGCTTTCTTT
TRBV6-1	TRBD2	TRBJ2-3	.	CASSELTSGGGTDTQYF	TGTGCCAGCAGTGAATTAACTAGCGGGGGGGGCACAGATACGCAGTATTTT
TRBV18	.	TRBJ1-1	.	CASSQGTEAFF	TGTGCCAGCTCACAGGGTACTGAAGCTTTCTTT
TRBV18	.	TRBJ2-7	few	CASSPQRQNYEQYF	TGTGCCAGCTCACCACAGAGACAGAACTACGAGCAGTACTTC